Below, 18 T cell receptor beta chains from the same sample are listed, as sequenced in a study of CD4 T cells in relation to SARS-CoV-2 and coronaviruses. The protocol was immunoSEQ multiplex PCR, while the TCRdb copy is restricted to in-frame clones and leaves out a portion. The sample has about 17,000 clones, 82% seen once; the top ten hold about 33%. Antigen specificity for these receptors is unknown. Unexposed donor CD4+ T cells date from about 2011-2018, before the COVID-19 pandemic. Isolation of CD4+ T cells took place after around eleven days in culture. Input material: CD4+ T cells from PBMCs, cultured in vitro. The source is a human donor in good health.

This sequence joins TRBV25-1 and TRBJ1-1; 8 positions agree with TRBD1. Germline CDR1 is MGHDK and CDR2 is SYGVNS. CDR3 size: 15 residues. V shed 3 bases and J 5 bases; nucleotides not matched to a gene: 8. CDR3 residues: CASSDYGTGETEAFF. The CDR3 DNA is TGTGCCAGCAGTGACTACGGGACAGGAGAGACTGAAGCTTTCTTT.

This clone was observed once. The chain uses TRBV5-1 and TRBJ1-4; no reliable D call. The CDR3 has 15 amino acids. Germline V gene sequence: CDR1 SGHRS, CDR2 YFSETQ. Deletions cut 0 bases from V and 6 bases from J, with 12 bases between. In DNA, the CDR3 is TGCGCCAGCAGCTTGGTAATGGGCACCGATGAAAAACTGTTTTTT. It codes for CASSLVMGTDEKLFF. The variable domain in full, with the rest retrieved from reference TRBV5-1 and TRBJ1-4, is KAGVTQTPRYLIKTRGQQVTLSCSPISGHRSVSWYQQTPGQGLQFLFEYFSETQRNKGNFPGRFSGRQFSNSRSEMNVSTLELGDSALYLCASSLVMGTDEKLFFGSGTQLSVL.

This chain joins TRBV6-1 and TRBJ2-7, with D maybe TRBD1 (5 bases). The CDR3 extends over 16 amino acids. V lost 4 bases, J lost 0 bases, and 16 bases lay in between. Germline V lookup: CDR1 MNHNS, CDR2 SASEGT. CDR3: CASSVQWQGDSYEQYF. The DNA of the CDR3 is TGTGCCAGCAGTGTACAATGGCAGGGCGACTCCTACGAGCAGTACTTC.

The chain couples TRBV10-3 to TRBJ1-3; 9 nucleotides align to TRBD1. Per germline, CDR1 ENHRY and CDR2 SYGVKD. The trim removed 2 bases at V and 0 bases at J, leaving 11 bases unmatched. The CDR3 has 19 amino acids. CDR3: CAISERGQGRESSGNTIYF. CDR3 in DNA: TGTGCCATCAGTGAGAGGGGACAGGGTCGGGAAAGCTCTGGAAACACCATATATTTT.

A single count supports this clone. The chain uses TRBV30 and TRBJ1-5, with D possibly being TRBD1 (6 bases). The CDR3 extends over 15 amino acids. V was cut by 0 bases and J by 4 bases, with 13 bases left in between. Germline-derived CDR1 and CDR2 are GTSNPN and SVGIG (reference sequence). CDR3 in amino acids: CAWSVRWGANQPQHF. In DNA, the CDR3 is TGTGCCTGGAGTGTACGATGGGGGGCGAATCAGCCCCAGCATTTT.

This chain joins TRBV10-3 and TRBJ1-2; D ambiguous. Trimming removed 2 bases at V and 2 bases at J, with 12 bases between. CDR1 and CDR2 (germline): ENHRY, SYGVKD. CDR3 length equals 15 residues. The CDR3, as DNA: TGTGCCATCAGTGAGGGGGAGACCAGCAACTATGGCTACACCTTC. Translating gives CAISEGETSNYGYTF.

The gene calls are TRBV7-9 and TRBJ1-2; TRBD1 might be the D (5 bases). V lost 2 bases to trimming and J lost 0 bases, with 10 bases between them. CDR3 size: 15 residues. Germline CDR1 SEHNR, CDR2 FQNEAQ (reference sequence). In DNA, the CDR3 is TGTGCCAGCAGCTTAAGGGGCAGCGCTAACTATGGCTACACCTTC. Its translation is CASSLRGSANYGYTF.

By proportion, this clone is medium-sized. This rearrangement joins TRBV5-4 to TRBJ2-3; the D gene is possibly TRBD2 (6 bases). The germline V gene encodes CDR1 SGHNT and CDR2 YYREEE (reference sequence). There are 16 residues in the CDR3. Between the trimmed V and J ends, which lost 3 bases and 2 bases, there was a span of 16 bases. For the CDR3, the DNA is TGTGCCAGCAGCTGGGGGGTGGTAGCGGACACAGATACGCAGTATTTT. Amino acids: CASSWGVVADTDTQYF.

The V and J genes are TRBV10-3 and TRBJ1-6; D may be TRBD1 (6 bases). Trimming took off 2 bases at V and 6 bases at J, with 11 bases between the two ends. Germline assignment: CDR1 ENHRY and CDR2 SYGVKD. CDR3 length equals 15 residues. The CDR3 protein is CAISERTGSNSPLHF. The CDR3 bases are TGTGCCATCAGTGAGAGAACAGGGTCTAATTCACCCCTCCACTTT.

This chain connects TRBV3-1 (or the pseudogene TRBV3-2) to TRBJ2-7, with D maybe TRBD2 (6 bases). CDR3 length equals 15 residues. The germline CDR1 and CDR2 sequences are LGHDT and YNNKEL (reference sequence). Deletions cut 1 base from V and 4 bases from J, with 14 bases between. The DNA for the CDR3 is TGTGCCAGCAGCCAAGCAGGTCAGCGGGCGTACGAGCAGTACTTC. The encoded protein is CASSQAGQRAYEQYF.

The genes are TRBV5-1 and TRBJ2-5, with 8 bases matching TRBD2. Per the germline V gene, CDR1 is SGHRS and CDR2 is YFSETQ. J lost 1 base, V lost 4 bases, and 3 bases had no gene match. The CDR3 loop spans 14 amino acids. The CDR3 spells CASSVTSGQETQYF. The CDR3 DNA sequence: TGCGCCAGCAGCGTTACTAGCGGCCAAGAGACCCAGTACTTC.

The CDR3 spells CASSYTGDVGYGYTF. The CDR3 nucleotides are TGTGCCAGCAGTTACACAGGGGATGTCGGCTATGGCTACACCTTC. This chain connects TRBV6-5 to TRBJ1-2, with 7 bases matching TRBD1. Germline-derived CDR1 and CDR2 are MNHEY and SVGAGI. The CDR3 runs to 15 residues. V trimming: 2 bases; J trimming: 4 bases; junction bases outside the gene matches: 7.

The CDR3 DNA reads as TGTGCCAGCAGATTCGGACAGGGAAGCTATGGCTACACCTTC. Protein sequence: CASRFGQGSYGYTF. The rearrangement links TRBV9 to TRBJ1-2; 8 bases are shared with TRBD1. Germline CDR1 and CDR2: SGDLS and YYNGEE. The CDR3 spans 14 residues. V lost 5 bases to trimming and J lost 4 bases; unmatched junction nucleotides: 7.

This clone was counted between two and nine times. The J gene is TRBJ2-2, the V gene TRBV6-2 or TRBV6-3; 13 bases agree with TRBD2. V lost 6 bases and J lost 0; bases outside the gene matches: 10. Germline CDR1 reads MNHEY; CDR2 reads SVGEGT. This CDR3 contains 19 residues. CDR3 loop: CASSPMGLAGTANTGELFF. The DNA of the CDR3 is TGTGCCAGCAGCCCCATGGGACTAGCGGGGACCGCGAACACCGGGGAGCTGTTTTTT.

The genes are TRBV19 and TRBJ1-5, with TRBD1 as a possible D gene (6 bases). CDR1 LNHDA and CDR2 SQIVND come from the germline V gene (reference sequence). The CDR3 has 14 residues. The V and J ends lost 1 base and 4 bases respectively, with 8 bases between them. The CDR3 is CASSIAGQNQPQHF. DNA of the CDR3: TGTGCCAGTAGTATAGCGGGACAAAATCAGCCCCAGCATTTT.

Points on this clone: A junction boundary mismatches the germline segment, possibly from a read error. The CDR3 DNA is TGTGCCAGCAGCCTAGGGCCGGGACAGGTATACACCGGGGAGCTGTTTTTT. Protein: CASSLGPGQVYTGELFF. The chain combines TRBV13 with TRBJ2-2; 8 bases align to TRBD1. CDR3 size: 17 residues. Germline CDR1 PRHDT, CDR2 FYEKMQ (reference sequence).

The rearrangement links TRBV5-6 to TRBJ1-6; 8 nucleotides agree with TRBD1. Germline trimming cut 0 bases from V and 4 bases from J; bases unmatched to any gene: 3. Germline V gives CDR1 SGHDT, CDR2 YYEEEE. CDR3 length: 16 residues. CDR3 region: CASSLGTGLYNSPLHF. CDR3 nucleotide sequence: TGTGCCAGCAGCTTGGGGACAGGGCTATATAATTCACCCCTCCACTTT.

The rearrangement joins TRBV9 to TRBJ1-5; D may be TRBD1 (5 bases). Trimming took off 3 bases at V and 1 base at J, with 11 bases between the two ends. The CDR3 has 15 amino acids. The V gene's germline CDR1 is SGDLS and CDR2 YYNGEE. CDR3 nucleotides: TGTGCCAGCAGCGGGCAGGGTTGGAGCAATCAGCCCCAGCATTTT. It yields the protein CASSGQGWSNQPQHF.